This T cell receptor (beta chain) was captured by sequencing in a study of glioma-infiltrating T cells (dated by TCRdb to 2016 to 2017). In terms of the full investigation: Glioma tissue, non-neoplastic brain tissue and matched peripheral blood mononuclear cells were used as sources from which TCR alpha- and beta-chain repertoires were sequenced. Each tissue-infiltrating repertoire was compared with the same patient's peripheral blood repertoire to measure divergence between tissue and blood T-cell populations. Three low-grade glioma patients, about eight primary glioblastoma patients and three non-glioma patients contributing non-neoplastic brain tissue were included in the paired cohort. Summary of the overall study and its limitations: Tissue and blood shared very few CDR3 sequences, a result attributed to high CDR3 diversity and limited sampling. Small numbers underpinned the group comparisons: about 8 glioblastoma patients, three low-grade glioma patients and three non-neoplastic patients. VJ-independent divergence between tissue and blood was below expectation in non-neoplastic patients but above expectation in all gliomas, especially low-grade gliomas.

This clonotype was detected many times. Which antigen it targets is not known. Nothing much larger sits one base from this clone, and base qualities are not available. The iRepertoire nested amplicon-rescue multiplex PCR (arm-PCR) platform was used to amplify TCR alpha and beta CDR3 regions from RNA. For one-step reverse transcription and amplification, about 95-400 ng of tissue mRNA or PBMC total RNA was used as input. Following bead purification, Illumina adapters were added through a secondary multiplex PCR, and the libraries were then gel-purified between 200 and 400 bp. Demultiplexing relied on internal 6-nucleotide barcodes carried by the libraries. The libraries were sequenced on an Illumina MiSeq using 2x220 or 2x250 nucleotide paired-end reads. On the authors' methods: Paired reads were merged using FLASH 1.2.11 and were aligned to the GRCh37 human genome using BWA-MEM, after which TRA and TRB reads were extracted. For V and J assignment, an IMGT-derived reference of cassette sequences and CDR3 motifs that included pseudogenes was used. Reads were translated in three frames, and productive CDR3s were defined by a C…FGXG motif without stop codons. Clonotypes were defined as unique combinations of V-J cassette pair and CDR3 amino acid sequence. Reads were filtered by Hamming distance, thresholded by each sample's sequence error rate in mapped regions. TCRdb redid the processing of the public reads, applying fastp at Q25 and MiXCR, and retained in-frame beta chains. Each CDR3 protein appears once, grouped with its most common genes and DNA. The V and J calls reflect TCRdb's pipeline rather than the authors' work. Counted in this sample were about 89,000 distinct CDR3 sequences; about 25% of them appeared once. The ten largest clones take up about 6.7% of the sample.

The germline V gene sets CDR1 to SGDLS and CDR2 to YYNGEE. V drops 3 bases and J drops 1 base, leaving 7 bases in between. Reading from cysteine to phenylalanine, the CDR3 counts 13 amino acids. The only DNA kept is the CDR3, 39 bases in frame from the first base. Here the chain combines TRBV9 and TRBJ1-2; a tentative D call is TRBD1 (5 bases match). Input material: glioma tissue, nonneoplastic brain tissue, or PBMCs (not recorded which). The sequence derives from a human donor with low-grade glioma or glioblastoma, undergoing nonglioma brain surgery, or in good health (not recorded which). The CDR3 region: CASSGDLNYGYTF. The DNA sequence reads TGTGCCAGCAGCGGGGACCTTAACTATGGCTACACCTTC.